This entry lists 20 T cell receptor beta chains sequenced from one sample in a study of glioma-infiltrating T cells. TCR alpha and beta CDR3 regions were amplified from RNA using iRepertoire nested multiplex PCR. Each CDR3 protein gets one entry after TCRdb re-called the multiplex PCR reads with MiXCR. This table holds some 110,000 distinct CDR3 sequences, approximately 25% found once. The sequencing sample was made of glioma tissue, nonneoplastic brain tissue, or PBMCs (not recorded which). The origin of the receptors is a human donor with low-grade glioma or glioblastoma, undergoing nonglioma brain surgery, or in good health (not recorded which).

This clonotype was observed at least ten times. This sequence joins TRBV27 and TRBJ1-5, with a tentative D call TRBD1 (5 bases). The V gene lost 6 bases and the J gene lost 0 bases, with 9 bases spanning the gap. Germline V lookup: CDR1 MNHEY, CDR2 SMNVEV (reference sequence). The CDR3 runs to 14 residues. The CDR3 protein is CASSPGLSNQPQHF. In nucleotides, the CDR3 is TGTGCCAGCAGCCCGGGACTTAGCAATCAGCCCCAGCATTTT.

This clonotype was seen repeatedly, ten times or more. V gene TRBV27 combines with J gene TRBJ2-3, with 8 bases identical to TRBD1. The CDR3 loop spans 15 amino acids. Germline V gene lookup returns CDR1 MNHEY and CDR2 SMNVEV (reference sequence). V shed 5 bases, J shed 5 bases, and the junction held 9 bases outside the gene matches. Written as DNA, the CDR3 is TGTGCCAGCAGTGACGGGACAGGTTGGAGAGATACGCAGTATTTT. Its protein is CASSDGTGWRDTQYF.

At least ten counts were recorded for this clonotype. This rearrangement joins TRBV6-2 or TRBV6-3 to TRBJ2-7, with 10 positions matching TRBD2. The CDR3 covers 16 residues. Germline CDR1 and CDR2: MNHEY and SVGEGT. V lost 0 bases and J lost 4; bases outside the gene matches: 6. CDR3 in amino acids: CASSYSQREGSYEQYF. The CDR3, as DNA: TGTGCCAGCAGTTACTCGCAGCGGGAGGGATCGTACGAGCAGTACTTC.

This clonotype was found many times. The chain is built from TRBV4-3 and TRBJ1-6; D gene unclear. Germline CDR1 is LGHNA and CDR2 is YSLEER. Trimming cost V 0 bases and J 6 bases, with 9 bases left between them. CDR3 length equals 15 residues. CDR3 sequence (DNA): TGCGCCAGCAGCCAAGATATTACGAGTAATTCACCCCTCCACTTT. It yields the protein CASSQDITSNSPLHF.

A remark on this clonotype: Germline and junction disagree at one end, which may indicate a read error. This sequence joins TRBV19 and TRBJ2-3, with D possibly TRBD2 on 6 matching bases. The CDR3 loop spans 13 amino acids. Germline V gene sequence: CDR1 LNHDA, CDR2 SQIVND (reference sequence). This CDR3 is CASSYGSTDTKYF. Here the CDR3 DNA reads TGTGCCAGTAGTTACGGGAGCACAGATACGAAGTATTTT. The full variable domain, its missing parts supplied by reference TRBV19 and TRBJ2-3, is DGGITQSPKYLFRKEGQNVTLSCEQNLNHDAMYWYRQDPGQGLRLIYYSQIVNDFQKGDIAEGYSVSREKKESFPLTVTSAQKNPTAFYLCASSYGSTDTKYFGPGTRLTVL.

This clonotype was seen many times. The V and J genes are TRBV20-1 and TRBJ2-7; D not resolved. The germline gives CDR1 DFQATT, CDR2 SNEGSKA (reference sequence). There are 14 residues in the CDR3. The V end was cut by 0 bases, the J end by 9 bases, with 18 bases between. The CDR3 DNA sequence: TGCAGTGCTAGAGATCTCGACTTATCTACGATGCAGTACTTC. Translation gives CSARDLDLSTMQYF.

Many counts were recorded for this clonotype. The CDR3 DNA reads as TGTGCCAGCACCACCCCCACCTTAGGTTTGGCCAAAAACATTCAGTACTTC. Translated: CASTTPTLGLAKNIQYF. This chain joins TRBV6-1 and TRBJ2-4; no firm D call. The V end was cut by 7 bases, the J end by 1 base, with 20 bases between. CDR3 length: 17 amino acids. CDR1 is MNHNS, CDR2 SASEGT, per germline.

Notes on this clonotype: This may come from a read error, since a much larger clone is one base off. This is likely a read error, given that the CDR3 carries no conserved phenylalanine or tryptophan at its end. The rearrangement links TRBV2 to TRBJ2-5; D may be TRBD1 or TRBD2 (5 bases each). CDR1 and CDR2 from the germline V gene are SNHLY and FYNNEI. Trimming shortened V by 7 bases and J by 0 bases, and 15 bases separated the two germline ends. The CDR3 sequence is 15 residues long. The chain's CDR3 is CASKKSGAYQETQYL. For the CDR3, the DNA is TGTGCCAGCAAGAAATCCGGGGCGTACCAAGAGACCCAGTACCTC.

Many counts were recorded for this clonotype. The CDR3 coding sequence is TGTGCCAGCACCTCGATTGGGGGTTACGAGCAGTACTTC. The encoded protein is CASTSIGGYEQYF. The rearrangement joins TRBV28 to TRBJ2-7; D assignment may be TRBD1 or TRBD2 (5 bases each). Germline V gene lookup returns CDR1 MDHEN and CDR2 SYDVKM. With 7 bases removed from V and 4 bases from J, the gap between germline ends came to 14 bases. The CDR3 is 13 residues long.

This clonotype appeared many times. V usage is TRBV6-1 and J usage is TRBJ1-3, with unresolved D. V lost 7 bases and J 0 bases, leaving 7 bases between the germline ends. Germline CDR1 and CDR2: MNHNS and SASEGT. CDR3 size: 13 residues. The CDR3 protein is CASKVFSGNTIYF. The CDR3 DNA follows: TGTGCCAGCAAAGTCTTCTCTGGAAACACCATATATTTT.

This clonotype was detected only a few times. A far larger clone is one base from this, pointing to a likely read error. The CDR3 bases are TGTGCCAGCAGCTTAGACAGCTCCTACGGGCAGTACTTC. Its protein is CASSLDSSYGQYF. V and J are TRBV7-2 and TRBJ2-7, with unresolved D. The CDR3 length is 13 residues. Germline lookup yields CDR1 SGHTA and CDR2 FQGNSA.

This clonotype was seen a handful of times. A much more abundant neighbour one base away suggests this may be a read error. The CDR3 loop is CASRCLNYGYTF. CDR3 sequence (DNA): TGTGCCAGCAGGTGTCTCAACTATGGCTACACCTTC. The chain couples TRBV6-1 to TRBJ1-2; no reliable D call. Trimming stripped 6 bases from V and 2 bases from J, with 7 bases between. The CDR3 totals 12 residues. Germline V gene data show CDR1 as MNHNS and CDR2 as SASEGT.

This clonotype has just a few counts. The rearrangement links TRBV2 to TRBJ1-4; no clear D gene. Germline V CDR1 and CDR2: SNHLY, FYNNEI. V was shortened by 6 bases and J by 0 bases, with 8 bases between the two germline ends. There are 14 residues in the CDR3. CDR3 region: CASRDTATNEKLFF. The CDR3 region has the DNA TGTGCCAGCAGAGACACGGCAACTAATGAAAAACTGTTTTTT.

The chain recombines TRBV27 with TRBJ1-4, with no clear D. Trimming cost V 0 bases and J 15 bases, with 17 bases left between them. This CDR3 comprises 14 residues. CDR1 is MNHEY, CDR2 SMNVEV, per germline (reference sequence). CDR3 sequence: CASSLSVGNERMFF. The CDR3 DNA sequence: TGTGCCAGCAGTTTATCGGTGGGGAATGAAAGAATGTTTTTT.

This rearrangement joins TRBV9 to TRBJ1-5; 7 nucleotides match TRBD1. Unmatched junction bases numbered 5, after V lost 3 bases and J lost 5 bases. This CDR3 region has 14 residues. Germline CDR1 SGDLS, CDR2 YYNGEE. The CDR3: CASSAQGNYQPQHF. The DNA of the CDR3 is TGTGCCAGCAGCGCACAGGGGAATTATCAGCCCCAGCATTTT.

To note about this clonotype: The junction shows a germline mismatch at one end, possibly a read error. V usage is TRBV7-2 and J usage is TRBJ1-4; TRBD1 is a possible D gene (6 bases). The V gene's germline CDR1 is SGHTA and CDR2 FQGNSA. The CDR3 is 14 amino acids. This CDR3 is CASSLGTGPGKLFF. Written as DNA, the CDR3 is TGTGCCAGCAGTTTAGGAACAGGGCCGGGAAAACTGTTTTTT.

As concerns this clonotype: With a much larger clone just one base away, this may be a read error. This sequence joins TRBV14 and TRBJ1-4, with unresolved D. Per germline, CDR1 SGHDN and CDR2 FVKESK. The CDR3 consists of 16 residues. Trimming cost V 1 base and J 6 bases, with 15 bases left between them. This CDR3 is CASSQGDVFVDEKLFF. The CDR3 DNA is TGTGCCAGCAGCCAAGGGGATGTCTTCGTTGATGAAAAACTGTTTTTT.

As for this clonotype: A much more abundant neighbour one base away suggests this may be a read error. This chain joins TRBV2 and TRBJ1-6; 7 bases map to TRBD1. V shed 7 bases, J shed 10 bases, and the junction held 4 bases outside the gene matches. The CDR3 totals 12 residues. Germline V gene sequence: CDR1 SNHLY, CDR2 FYNNEI. CDR3 DNA sequence: TGTGCCAGCAATCAGGGGGTGTCACCCCTCCACTTT. Amino acid sequence: CASNQGVSPLHF.

The rearrangement links TRBV6-5 to TRBJ2-3, with 10 bases that match TRBD1. The CDR3 totals 14 residues. V lost 8 bases and J lost 11; bases outside the gene matches: 13. Germline CDR1 MNHEY, CDR2 SVGAGI. This CDR3 is CASGTGEGPGRQYF. The CDR3 DNA reads as TGTGCCAGCGGGACAGGGGAGGGGCCAGGTAGGCAGTATTTT.

The rearrangement joins TRBV11-2 to TRBJ1-3, with D hard to call. Germline loops: CDR1 SGHAT, CDR2 FQNNGV. V was shortened by 1 base and J by 8 bases, with 3 bases between the two germline ends. The CDR3 is made up of 11 amino acids. Written as DNA, the CDR3 is TGTGCCAGCAGCTTAGTGGACACCATATATTTT. Translating it yields CASSLVDTIYF.